A selection of T cell receptor beta chains follows, all from one sample in a study of blood T cells in healthy people across ages. Each CDR3 protein gets one entry after TCRdb re-called the 5' RACE reads with MiXCR. The table lists around 1,800,000 distinct CDR3 sequences, roughly two fifths of them singletons. Sequenced material: blood. Every receptor here comes from a human donor in good health. CDR3s include the opening cysteine and the closing phenylalanine or tryptophan. A D gene is named only where the DNA matches it firmly. A clone size is listed for some rows: how often the clone was seen (once, few, many), or a class if it is expanded.

length	V	size	D	J	DNA	CDR3
15	TRBV6-1	NA	NA	TRBJ2-1	TGTGCCAGCAGTGAGTACAGGCTTTCCTGCAATGAGCAGTTCTTC	CASSEYRLSCNEQFF
14	TRBV20-1	NA	NA	TRBJ1-4	TGCAGTGCTAGAGGTACCCAGGGAGAGGTAAAACTGTTTTTT	CSARGTQGEVKLFF
13	TRBV15	few	NA	TRBJ2-7	TGTGCCACCAGCAGAGAGTCGATCACCGAGCAGTACTTC	CATSRESITEQYF
16	TRBV28	NA	NA	TRBJ2-5	TGTGCCAGCATCACACGGACTCAAGAGATTCAGGAGACCCAGTACTTC	CASITRTQEIQETQYF
15	TRBV28	few	NA	TRBJ1-4	TGTGCCAGCAGTTTGCAGGGAAGTGGAGATGAAAAACTGTTTTTT	CASSLQGSGDEKLFF
13	TRBV6-4	few	NA	TRBJ1-5	TGTGCCAGCAGTGAGGATTGGAATCAGCCCCAGCATTTT	CASSEDWNQPQHF
14	TRBV20-1	NA	NA	TRBJ1-4	TGCAGTGCTAGTTCGGGGGCCCCTAATGAAAAACTGTTTTTT	CSASSGAPNEKLFF
17	TRBV6-5	NA	TRBD1	TRBJ2-1	TGTGCCAGCAGTTACACCCCTGGACAGGGAAGGAACAATGAGCAGTTCTTC	CASSYTPGQGRNNEQFF
17	TRBV12-3/TRBV12-4	few	TRBD1	TRBJ2-1	TGTGCCAGCAGCCTAAGAGCTCCGGGACAGGGGTACAATGAGCAGTTCTTC	CASSLRAPGQGYNEQFF
13	TRBV7-8	NA	NA	TRBJ2-5	TGTGCCAGCAGCGGACAGACACAAGAGACCCAGTACTTC	CASSGQTQETQYF
13	TRBV2	NA	NA	TRBJ1-2	TGTGCCAGCAATTCAGGGGTGGGCTATGGCTACACCTTC	CASNSGVGYGYTF
16	TRBV7-9	few	NA	TRBJ1-5	TGTGCCAGCAGCTTAGTGGGGGGGGATTCCCCACGGCCCCAGCATTTT	CASSLVGGDSPRPQHF
14	TRBV6-2/TRBV6-3	NA	NA	TRBJ1-5	TGTGCCAGCAACTTGTCGGGGTTCAATCAGCCCCAGCATTTT	CASNLSGFNQPQHF
13	TRBV12-3/TRBV12-4	few	TRBD2	TRBJ2-4	TGTGCCAGCAGTTTTCTCGCTAGCGGGGTTGTGTACTTC	CASSFLASGVVYF
14	TRBV7-3	NA	TRBD1	TRBJ2-2	TGTGCCAGCAGCCCCGGACAGGGCATTGGGGAGCTGTTTTTT	CASSPGQGIGELFF
13	TRBV28	few	NA	TRBJ2-2	TGTGCCAGCAGTCCCCAACTTACAGGGGAGCTGTTTTTT	CASSPQLTGELFF
14	TRBV7-9	NA	NA	TRBJ2-4	TGTGCCAGCAGCTTAGCGGGGTTGATTTGGGAGCAGTACTTC	CASSLAGLIWEQYF
14	TRBV10-2	NA	NA	TRBJ2-5	TGCGCCAGCAGTGAGTTGAGGCCTTGGGAGACCCAGTACTTC	CASSELRPWETQYF
14	TRBV4-2	NA	TRBD1	TRBJ2-7	TGTGCCAGCAGCCGAAGGGACAGGGCTCCCGAGCAGTACTTC	CASSRRDRAPEQYF
14	TRBV20-1	NA	NA	TRBJ1-2	TGCAGTGCTATCTCATTGATAGCTAACTATGGCTACACCTTC	CSAISLIANYGYTF
15	TRBV10-3	NA	NA	TRBJ1-2	TGTGCCATCAGTGAGTCGATCCCCAGGAGCGATGGCTACACCTTC	CAISESIPRSDGYTF
14	TRBV12-3/TRBV12-4	many	TRBD2	TRBJ2-5	TGTGCCAGCAGCCGACTAGCGGGGGGAGAGACCCAGTACTTC	CASSRLAGGETQYF
14	TRBV4-1	few	NA	TRBJ1-2	TGCGCCAGCACCGTCGCGGGGGGCAGGTCCCACTACACCTTC	CASTVAGGRSHYTF
15	TRBV12-5	few	TRBD1	TRBJ2-7	TGTGCTAGTGCCAGGGGACAGGGCCTCTCCTACGAGCAGTACTTC	CASARGQGLSYEQYF
16	TRBV9	NA	TRBD2	TRBJ2-5	TGTGCCAGCAGCGTAAGTGCGGGGGGATATGAAGAGACCCAGTACTTC	CASSVSAGGYEETQYF
15	TRBV5-1	NA	NA	TRBJ2-5	TGCGCCAGCAGCTTCCGACAGGGAGGAGAAGAGACCCAGTACTTC	CASSFRQGGEETQYF
15	TRBV4-2	few	NA	TRBJ2-7	TGTGCCAGCAGCCAAGACTTTAAGCTTCCCTACGAGCAGTACTTC	CASSQDFKLPYEQYF
15	TRBV10-3	NA	TRBD1	TRBJ1-2	TGTGCCATCAGTGAGTCACAGGGGCCCTACTATGGCTACACCTTC	CAISESQGPYYGYTF
14	TRBV24-1	few	TRBD1	TRBJ1-2	TGTGCCACCAGTGACTCGACAGGGGGCCACGGCTACACCTTC	CATSDSTGGHGYTF
14	TRBV29-1	few	NA	TRBJ2-5	TGCAGCGTTTCCACGAGGACACGGCAAGAGACCCAGTACTTC	CSVSTRTRQETQYF
14	TRBV6-5	NA	NA	TRBJ1-1	TGTGCCAGCAGTGACCCGGGATTGAACACTGAAGCTTTCTTT	CASSDPGLNTEAFF
17	TRBV6-2/TRBV6-3	NA	NA	TRBJ1-1	TGTGCCAGCAGTTCCCTGAAAATCAGCGTAAGAGGCACTGAAGCTTTCTTT	CASSSLKISVRGTEAFF
15	TRBV7-2	NA	NA	TRBJ1-5	TGTGCCAGCAGCCCTCAGGGATCCCTTAGTCAGCCCCAGCATTTT	CASSPQGSLSQPQHF
11	TRBV29-1	NA	NA	TRBJ2-5	TGCAGCGTTGAGCCCCTAGAGACCCAGTACTTC	CSVEPLETQYF
14	TRBV6-2/TRBV6-3	few	NA	TRBJ2-1	TGTGCCATTTACAGTCTCAGTAAAGACAATGAGCAGTTCTTC	CAIYSLSKDNEQFF
15	TRBV12-3/TRBV12-4	few	NA	TRBJ1-5	TGTGCCAGCAGTTTTTCGGACTACGGCAATCAGCCCCAGCATTTT	CASSFSDYGNQPQHF
15	TRBV7-8	NA	TRBD2	TRBJ2-1	TGTGCCAGCAGCCCCCCGGGACTAGTTGCCAATGAGCAGTTCTTC	CASSPPGLVANEQFF
15	TRBV7-2	few	NA	TRBJ2-1	TGTGCCAGCAGCATAGCCCCGTCTGGGTCCCGGGAGCAGTTCTTC	CASSIAPSGSREQFF